The entry that follows covers one T cell receptor (beta chain) sequence. Under the authors' procedure: Amplification from reference gene primers served as the basis for estimated nucleated cell counts. TCRdb's copy holds only in-frame clones and misses some; the assay was immunoSEQ multiplex PCR. For V, J and clone size, that table is used; D and trimming come from the DNA. The sample yields a few hundred thousand clones, 75% to 90% seen once. Everyone who took part was 18 to 89 years old, and they came from about two dozen US areas. The V and J ends lost 7 bases and 2 bases, in that order; junction bases with no gene match: 5. The CDR3 length is 16 residues. Germline-derived CDR1 and CDR2 are LNHDA and SQIVND (reference sequence). The sample is drawn from a study of blood T cell repertoires in COVID-19. Whole-study context: From the United States, Italy and Spain came samples of acute and convalescent COVID-19.

The material sequenced was PBMCs or T cells enriched from blood (not recorded which). The chain carries TRBV19 and TRBJ2-1, with 13 bases matching TRBD2. This receptor was obtained from a man aged 25 to 40 who had recovered from COVID-19. CDR3 DNA: TGTGCCAGTAATTCACTAGCGGGGGGGCCCTACAATGAGCAGTTCTTC. Its translation is CASNSLAGGPYNEQFF.